This TCR beta chain is drawn from a study of human T cells and chemical hapten exposure. At the level of the study: The study traced per-sample TCR yield variation mainly to small differences in pooled library volumes. General study points: DPC sensitization did not alter TCRs above 1 in 1000 frequency.

The library attached unique molecular identifiers to individual cDNA molecules. Authors' analysis steps: Counts of TCRs in each sample centred on a median of approximately 96,000 and extended from roughly 25,000 to 750,000. TCRdb redid the calling of the 5' RACE reads with MiXCR, one entry per CDR3 protein. These V and J calls derive from TCRdb rather than the authors' analysis. The data contain approximately 150,000 distinct CDR3 sequences, roughly 4% of them seen just once; the ten biggest clones take up more than 1.2%. The CDR3 is made up of 14 amino acids. V trimming: 4 bases; J trimming: 5 bases; junction bases outside the gene matches: 7. The germline CDR1 and CDR2 sequences are LGHDT and YNNKEL (reference sequence). In its sample, this clonotype was seen many times. Its antigen is not identified. Before extraction, the whole blood was not fractionated, and total RNA was taken from it.

The receptor was isolated from a female donor in good health. The gene calls are TRBV3-1 and TRBJ2-7; TRBD1 agrees at 8 bases. The CDR3 reads CASSLSDRVDEQYF. CDR3 sequence (DNA): TGTGCCAGCAGCCTGTCGGACAGGGTGGACGAGCAGTACTTC.